Each of the 18 T cell receptor beta chains below was sequenced from the same sample in a study. TCRdb redid the calling of the reads with MiXCR, one entry per CDR3 protein. The sample contains about 15,000 distinct CDR3 sequences, around 34% of which appear only once. Sequenced material: blood. These receptors all come from a human donor.

In the case of this clonotype: The DNA is omitted, as the CDR3 cannot be located on it reliably, and the CDR3 follows TCRdb's listing. V usage is TRBV29-1 and J usage is TRBJ2-5; the tabulated D call, TRBD2, remains unverified against the DNA. Germline lookup yields CDR1 SQVTM and CDR2 ANQGSEA. Termini included, the CDR3 measures 20 amino acids. This CDR3 is CSDENTEAFFGQAGEETQYF.

The genes are TRBV29-1 and TRBJ1-1; D remains unclear. The CDR3 contains 17 residues. Germline V gene sequence: CDR1 SQVTM, CDR2 ANQGSEA. Trimming cost V 8 bases and J 6 bases, with 31 bases left between them. CDR3 coding DNA: TGCAGCAGTTCGATAAGCGGCCGCCATGGAGGGATGGCTGAAGCTTTCTTT. Its translation is CSSSISGRHGGMAEAFF.

This clonotype was seen at least ten times. The chain is built from TRBV28 and TRBJ1-5, with D hard to call. The CDR3 totals 15 residues. V was shortened by 1 base and J by 2 bases, with 9 bases between the two germline ends. Per germline, CDR1 MDHEN and CDR2 SYDVKM. CDR3 in DNA: TGTGCCAGCAGTTTATCTCTTAGGGGCAATCAGCCCCAGCATTTT. Amino acid sequence: CASSLSLRGNQPQHF.

In this sample, this clonotype turned up once. Its ends do not fully match the called genes, so a read error is possible. The V gene is TRBV29-1, the J gene TRBJ2-2; 8 bases agree with TRBD1. Germline CDR1 and CDR2: SQVTM and ANQGSEA. The CDR3 covers 12 residues. Written as DNA, the CDR3 is TGCAGTGTTGAACAGGGGGCCGGGGAGCTGTTTTTT. This encodes CSVEQGAGELFF.

V is TRBV29-1 and J is TRBJ2-1; TRBD2 might be the D (6 bases). CDR3 length equals 18 residues. CDR1 and CDR2 (germline): SQVTM, ANQGSEA. The germline V and J ends were trimmed by 3 bases and 4 bases, with 25 bases remaining between them. DNA of the CDR3: TGCAGCGTTGAGAAGGATGCGGGGTCCCTACGGGCTTACAATGAGCAGTTCTTC. Residues: CSVEKDAGSLRAYNEQFF.

This clonotype was observed a handful of times. This chain connects TRBV4-3 to TRBJ2-2; D is unclear. Germline V CDR1 and CDR2: LGHNA, YSLEER. Trimming pared 0 bases from V and 6 bases from J, leaving 14 bases between. The CDR3 consists of 16 residues. The CDR3 loop is CASSQDSFTAAGELFF. DNA for the CDR3: TGCGCCAGCAGCCAAGATTCTTTTACGGCGGCCGGGGAGCTGTTTTTT.

A word on this clonotype: A read error may be the cause here, since a much bigger clone is one base away. Here the CDR3 reads CTSSQGRGADYGYTF. In nucleotides, the CDR3 is TGCACCAGCAGCCAAGGAAGGGGCGCCGACTATGGCTACACCTTC. The chain links TRBV4-3 to TRBJ1-2; possible D gene TRBD1, 5 bases. The CDR3 has 15 amino acids. Germline V gene lookup returns CDR1 LGHNA and CDR2 YSLEER.

The chain couples TRBV4-2 to TRBJ1-1; 7 bases are a match to TRBD1. This CDR3 has 19 residues. The V and J ends lost 2 bases and 5 bases, in that order; junction bases with no gene match: 20. Germline CDR1 reads LGHNA; CDR2 reads YNFKEQ. The CDR3 DNA reads TGTGCCAGCAGCCAAAGACAGGGAGAGGGGACAATCGGTAGAACTGAAGCTTTCTTT. Its translation is CASSQRQGEGTIGRTEAFF.

By proportion, this clonotype is medium-sized. V and J are TRBV4-3 and TRBJ1-1, with D tentatively TRBD1 (5 bases). Trimming removed 0 bases at V and 6 bases at J, with 17 bases between. The CDR3 runs to 16 residues. Germline-derived CDR1 and CDR2 are LGHNA and YSLEER. CDR3 sequence: CASSQEGLGVGAEAFF. The CDR3 bases are TGCGCCAGCAGCCAAGAGGGATTAGGGGTCGGCGCTGAAGCTTTCTTT.

This clonotype was seen only a few times. This chain links TRBV20-1 with TRBJ2-5, with D maybe TRBD1 (6 bases). The V gene's germline CDR1 is DFQATT and CDR2 SNEGSKA (reference sequence). V lost 3 bases to trimming and J lost 10 bases, with 15 bases between them. The CDR3 has 12 amino acids. The CDR3 reads CSASSRQASQYF. The CDR3, as DNA: TGCAGTGCTAGCTCCCGACAGGCCAGCCAGTACTTC.

The V gene is TRBV14, the J gene TRBJ2-2; no clear D gene. Germline values: CDR1 SGHDN, CDR2 FVKESK. There are 11 residues in the CDR3. Trimming shortened V by 2 bases and J by 7 bases, and 2 bases separated the two germline ends. For the CDR3, the DNA is TGTGCCAGCAGCCAAAACGGGGAGCTGTTTTTT. Protein: CASSQNGELFF.

This clonotype was picked up many times. This rearrangement joins TRBV14 to TRBJ2-1; 8 bases align to TRBD2. The V gene end was trimmed by 4 bases and the J gene end by 3 bases; junction bases not matched to a gene: 11. Germline V lookup: CDR1 SGHDN, CDR2 FVKESK. The length of the CDR3 is 17 residues. The CDR3 loop reads CASSPRRAGGYYNEQFF. DNA of the CDR3: TGTGCCAGCAGCCCTCGTCGGGCGGGAGGATACTACAATGAGCAGTTCTTC.

This clonotype was found a few times. The gene calls are TRBV29-1 and TRBJ1-2, with TRBD1 matching 11 bases. Germline V lookup: CDR1 SQVTM, CDR2 ANQGSEA. V dropped 7 bases and J dropped 7; count of bases not matched to a gene: 5. The CDR3 spans 12 residues. DNA of the CDR3: TGCAGCGCCACGGACAGGGGGCTTGGCTACACCTTC. Protein sequence: CSATDRGLGYTF.

The chain joins TRBV29-1 to TRBJ2-6; the match to TRBD1 covers 8 bases. The CDR3 has 12 residues. Trimming took 5 bases from V and 18 from J; bases not matched to a gene: 12. Germline V CDR1 and CDR2: SQVTM, ANQGSEA. CDR3 DNA sequence: TGCAGCGTTCTGCGGGACAGGCCCGGTGGGACTTTC. Residues: CSVLRDRPGGTF.

By sample share, this clonotype is medium-sized (0.01 to 0.1%). This chain joins TRBV4-3 and TRBJ1-5, with TRBD1 as a possible D gene (6 bases). In germline, CDR1 is LGHNA, CDR2 YSLEER. The length of the CDR3 is 16 residues. Trimming removed 0 bases from V and 2 bases from J, with 11 bases in between. Here the CDR3 DNA reads TGCGCCAGCAGCCAAGATCACAGGGTCGGCAATCAGCCCCAGCATTTT. Residues: CASSQDHRVGNQPQHF.

The V call is TRBV30, the J call TRBJ1-5; D gene unclear. CDR3 length: 14 amino acids. Germline CDR1 and CDR2: GTSNPN and SVGIG (reference sequence). V lost 1 base and J 6 bases, leaving 13 bases between the germline ends. DNA for the CDR3: TGTGCCTGGAGTGCCCCGGGCGTCATTCAGCCCCAGCATTTT. It codes for CAWSAPGVIQPQHF.

The table lists this clonotype with a few counts. V is TRBV4-3 and J is TRBJ1-3; weak D call: TRBD1 (6 bases). Looked up from germline, CDR1 is LGHNA and CDR2 is YSLEER. The V end lost 4 bases, the J end lost 0 bases, and 19 bases lay between the germline ends. This CDR3 has 18 residues. The CDR3 DNA reads as TGCGCCAGCAGCCTCGCGCGGACAGCCTCCAGCTCTGGAAACACCATATATTTT. Amino acids: CASSLARTASSSGNTIYF.

The chain employs TRBV29-1 and TRBJ2-2; 9 nucleotides agree with TRBD1. Per germline, CDR1 SQVTM and CDR2 ANQGSEA. The CDR3 is made up of 14 amino acids. V was pared by 6 bases and J by 5 bases, with 7 bases of the junction left unmatched. The DNA of the CDR3 is TGCAGCGTAGAAAGACAGGGGGGGACCGGGGAGCTGTTTTTT. It translates to CSVERQGGTGELFF.